This record covers a single TCR beta chain. A read error may produce the germline difference seen at one junction end. This sample is drawn from a study of blood T cell repertoires in COVID-19. From germline, CDR1 is MNHEY and CDR2 SMNVEV (reference sequence). The CDR3 runs to 21 residues. Libraries were prepared by immunoSEQ multiplex PCR; TCRdb keeps only in-frame clonotypes and omits some of them. In the table there are about 110,000 clones, over 60% of which are singletons. The sequenced sample was peripheral blood. The receptor was derived from a woman older than 75 with acute or convalescent COVID-19. This chain joins TRBV27 and TRBJ2-3; D call uncertain. CDR3 DNA sequence: TGTGCCACCAGTCCCGACCCGCGACTCCAATACAAACGCGCCGGCACAGATACGCAGTATTTT. The encoded protein is CATSPDPRLQYKRAGTDTQYF.